The 29 T cell receptor beta chains below all came from one sample that was sequenced in a study of cytomegalovirus exposure and HLA in healthy donors (dated by TCRdb to 2016 to 2017). Library prep was done by the immunoSEQ multiplex PCR assay. For the multiplex PCR, a mixture combining 60 forward primers for TCR Vbeta segments and 13 reverse primers for TCR Jbeta segments was used. TCRdb provides this immuneACCESS table in a form limited to in-frame rearrangements. Some clones are lacking; in checked studies, under half of them reflect an unresolved V gene, and why the rest are absent is not known. This sample comprises about 130,000 clones, over 60% of them detected only once. The ten largest clonotypes hold roughly an eighth of the sample. The specimen was PBMCs. These receptors all come from an older woman in good health and CMV-seropositive.

The chain combines TRBV6-5 with TRBJ2-7, with 8 bases aligning to TRBD1. Germline loops: CDR1 MNHEY, CDR2 SVGAGI. CDR3 length equals 15 residues. V shed 2 bases and J 1 base; nucleotides not matched to a gene: 4. CDR3 loop: CASSYVRTGSYEQYF. The DNA of the CDR3 is TGTGCCAGCAGTTACGTTCGGACAGGGTCCTACGAGCAGTACTTC.

The rearrangement uses TRBV7-6 and TRBJ2-1; 11 nucleotides line up with TRBD2. The trim removed 5 bases at V and 7 bases at J, leaving 10 bases unmatched. Germline CDR1 is SGHVS and CDR2 is FNYEAQ. This CDR3 contains 16 residues. CDR3 region: CASSPTPGLAGNEQFF. The CDR3 nucleotides are TGTGCCAGCAGCCCGACCCCCGGACTAGCGGGTAATGAGCAGTTCTTC.

V usage is TRBV7-8 and J usage is TRBJ2-6; D not certain. CDR1 and CDR2 from the germline V gene are SGHVS and FQNEAQ. The ends were cut back, 1 base at V and 5 bases at J, with 9 bases in the middle. The CDR3 consists of 15 residues. The CDR3 protein is CASSLGQARANVLTF. The CDR3, as DNA: TGTGCCAGCAGCTTAGGGCAGGCAAGGGCCAACGTCCTGACTTTC.

The rearrangement links TRBV6-6 to TRBJ2-7; 14 nucleotides agree with TRBD2. Germline V gene sequence: CDR1 MNHNY, CDR2 SVGAGI (reference sequence). There are 15 residues in the CDR3. With V trimmed by 4 bases and J by 3 bases, 2 bases remained unmatched. CDR3 nucleotide sequence: TGTGCCAGCAGTTCCGGACTAGCGGGGGGCTACGAGCAGTACTTC. Encoded protein: CASSSGLAGGYEQYF.

Here the CDR3 reads CASSDGGRGRYF. CDR3 nucleotides: TGTGCCAGCAGTGATGGTGGGAGGGGCCGGTACTTC. The genes are TRBV6-1 and TRBJ2-7; 7 nucleotides line up with TRBD2. This CDR3 contains 12 residues. Germline CDR1 and CDR2: MNHNS and SASEGT. V shed 3 bases and J 12 bases; nucleotides not matched to a gene: 8.

V is TRBV29-1 and J is TRBJ1-1; D uncertain. In germline, CDR1 is SQVTM, CDR2 ANQGSEA. The CDR3 spans 13 residues. Trimming removed 4 bases at V and 0 bases at J, with 9 bases between. DNA of the CDR3: TGCAGCGTTGGTAGCCAGATGAACACTGAAGCTTTCTTT. This sequence encodes CSVGSQMNTEAFF.

This rearrangement joins TRBV18 to TRBJ2-7; TRBD2 matches at 10 bases. This CDR3 has 15 amino acids. J gave up 4 bases and V 6 bases, and 9 bases lay outside the gene matches. In germline, CDR1 is KGHSH, CDR2 LQKENI. The CDR3 nucleotides are TGTGCCAGCTCCCCCGGACTAGCGGAATTGTACGAGCAGTACTTC. Translated: CASSPGLAELYEQYF.

V and J are TRBV28 and TRBJ1-4, with a possible D match to TRBD1 (6 bases). Between the trimmed V and J ends, which lost 6 bases and 7 bases, there was a span of 18 bases. In germline, CDR1 is MDHEN, CDR2 SYDVKM. The CDR3 extends over 15 amino acids. As DNA, the CDR3 is TGTGCCAGCAGCCCGGCCCGGGGGGCTTTTGAAAAACTGTTTTTT. Amino acid sequence: CASSPARGAFEKLFF.

The V and J genes are TRBV6-1 and TRBJ1-5; 9 positions agree with TRBD1. The CDR3 spans 14 residues. J was trimmed by 4 bases and V by 4 bases; bases with no gene match: 2. Germline CDR1 and CDR2: MNHNS and SASEGT. CDR3 bases: TGTGCCAGCAGTGGGGGGACAGGGAATCAGCCCCAGCATTTT. It specifies CASSGGTGNQPQHF.

The gene calls are TRBV4-2 and TRBJ2-2, with 13 bases that match TRBD2. V lost 1 base and J lost 5; bases outside the gene matches: 4. CDR1 is LGHNA, CDR2 YNFKEQ, per germline. CDR3 size: 17 residues. This CDR3 reads CASSQGTSGSGTGELFF. The CDR3 coding sequence is TGTGCCAGCAGCCAAGGGACTAGCGGGAGCGGTACCGGGGAGCTGTTTTTT.

V gene TRBV2 combines with J gene TRBJ2-7; 7 bases are a match to TRBD2. In germline, CDR1 is SNHLY, CDR2 FYNNEI. There are 14 residues in the CDR3. V gave up 4 bases and J gave up 4 bases; unmatched junction bases: 7. The CDR3 sequence: CASSGLAGSYEQYF. DNA for the CDR3: TGTGCCAGCAGTGGGTTAGCGGGCAGTTACGAGCAGTACTTC.

V usage is TRBV6-6 and J usage is TRBJ1-2; D not resolved. V lost 10 bases, J lost 8 bases, and 20 bases lay in between. This CDR3 is 13 amino acids long. The germline V gene has CDR1 MNHNY and CDR2 SVGAGI (reference sequence). The CDR3 protein is CATNGHDRVGYTF. In DNA, the CDR3 is TGTGCCACCAATGGCCACGATCGGGTGGGCTACACCTTC.

The chain couples TRBV6-5 to TRBJ2-3, with 10 bases that match TRBD2. Germline CDR1 reads MNHEY; CDR2 reads SVGAGI. The CDR3 has 15 amino acids. V lost 6 bases and J lost 0; bases outside the gene matches: 3. CDR3 residues: CASRKAGGSTDTQYF. The CDR3 DNA reads TGTGCCAGCAGGAAAGCGGGGGGGAGCACAGATACGCAGTATTTT.

The rearrangement joins TRBV7-6 to TRBJ2-1, with TRBD2 matching 15 bases. Per germline, CDR1 SGHVS and CDR2 FNYEAQ. CDR3 size: 17 residues. After removal of 5 bases from V and 6 bases from J, the junction contained 8 bases not matched to a gene. As DNA, the CDR3 is TGTGCCAGCAGCCTACGGACTAGCGGGAGGGCCGTCAATGAGCAGTTCTTC. Protein product: CASSLRTSGRAVNEQFF.

This clone was detected only a few times. The rearrangement uses TRBV7-9 and TRBJ2-3, with TRBD1 as a possible D gene (5 bases). V lost 4 bases to trimming and J lost 2 bases, with 13 bases between them. Germline CDR1 is SEHNR and CDR2 is FQNEAQ (reference sequence). This CDR3 region has 15 residues. The DNA for the CDR3 is TGTGCCAGCAGCTCCCACCGACAGACCACAGATACGCAGTATTTT. It is translated as CASSSHRQTTDTQYF.

The chain is built from TRBV19 and TRBJ1-2; 8 nucleotides line up with TRBD1. V dropped 5 bases and J dropped 6; count of bases not matched to a gene: 8. The CDR3 is made up of 14 amino acids. Per germline, CDR1 LNHDA and CDR2 SQIVND (reference sequence). The CDR3 protein is CASSGQGSRNGYTF. The DNA of the CDR3 is TGTGCCAGTAGTGGACAGGGTTCTCGGAATGGCTACACCTTC.

The chain is built from TRBV14 and TRBJ2-7, with D possibly matching TRBD2 (5 bases). V lost 4 bases to trimming and J lost 0 bases, with 19 bases between them. Looked up from germline, CDR1 is SGHDN and CDR2 is FVKESK. CDR3 length: 17 residues. Written as DNA, the CDR3 is TGTGCCAGCAGCCCTTACCTGGCGGGTTTTAACTCCTACGAGCAGTACTTC. Its protein product is CASSPYLAGFNSYEQYF.

This clone was counted only a few times. The V call is TRBV9, the J call TRBJ2-6, with a possible D match to TRBD2 (5 bases). V was pared by 2 bases and J by 0 bases, with 12 bases between. Per germline, CDR1 SGDLS and CDR2 YYNGEE. The CDR3 totals 17 residues. The CDR3 coding sequence is TGTGCCAGCAGCGTCTCAGACTACTCCTCTGGGGCCAACGTCCTGACTTTC. Encoded protein: CASSVSDYSSGANVLTF.

In its sample, this clone was seen a few times. This chain uses TRBV29-1 with TRBJ1-2; 7 bases agree with TRBD1. V trimming: 7 bases; J trimming: 8 bases; junction bases outside the gene matches: 10. CDR1 and CDR2 (germline): SQVTM, ANQGSEA. CDR3 length: 12 amino acids. The CDR3 bases are TGCAGCGCCTGGACAGGCCTACAAGGCTACACCTTC. Protein sequence: CSAWTGLQGYTF.

V gene TRBV6-1 combines with J gene TRBJ1-2, with D possibly TRBD1 on 5 matching bases. Germline loops: CDR1 MNHNS, CDR2 SASEGT. V lost 4 bases to trimming and J lost 3 bases, with 9 bases between them. The length of the CDR3 is 13 residues. CDR3: CASSVSGDYGYTF. In DNA, the CDR3 is TGTGCCAGCAGTGTCTCGGGGGACTATGGCTACACCTTC.

The chain is built from TRBV30 and TRBJ2-2, with D perhaps matching TRBD1 (6 bases). Trimming took 1 base from V and 6 from J, leaving 9 bases between them. CDR3 size: 13 residues. Germline-derived CDR1 and CDR2 are GTSNPN and SVGIG (reference sequence). The CDR3 nucleotides are TGTGCCTGGAGTGCGTACAGGGCCGGGGAGCTGTTTTTT. Protein sequence: CAWSAYRAGELFF.

The chain links TRBV30 to TRBJ1-1; TRBD1 matches at 7 bases. The germline V gene encodes CDR1 GTSNPN and CDR2 SVGIG (reference sequence). This CDR3 comprises 15 residues. V shed 3 bases and J 0 bases; nucleotides not matched to a gene: 7. CDR3 protein: CAWSARGLLNTEAFF. DNA of the CDR3: TGTGCCTGGAGCGCTAGGGGGCTCTTGAACACTGAAGCTTTCTTT.

The CDR3 region is CASKWGGQNYEQYF. CDR3 in DNA: TGCGCCAGCAAATGGGGCGGACAGAACTACGAGCAGTACTTC. The rearrangement uses TRBV5-1 and TRBJ2-7, with a possible D match to TRBD1 (6 bases). V was shortened by 6 bases and J by 3 bases, with 16 bases between the two germline ends. Germline V gene lookup returns CDR1 SGHRS and CDR2 YFSETQ. The CDR3 has 14 residues.

The genes are TRBV21-1 and TRBJ2-1; the table's D gene call, TRBD2, was not cross checked with the DNA. TRBV21-1 is described as a pseudogene. CDR3 length: 13 amino acids. CDR3 sequence reads: CASRGSGYNGQFF. In nucleotides, the CDR3 is TGTGCCAGTCGGGGTAGCGGCTACAATGGGCAGTTCTTC.

V gene TRBV18 combines with J gene TRBJ1-4; D is unresolved. V lost 3 bases and J 7 bases, leaving 12 bases between the germline ends. CDR1 is KGHSH and CDR2 is LQKENI in the germline V gene. This CDR3 comprises 14 residues. CDR3 in amino acids: CASSPTISTEKLFF. The CDR3 DNA reads as TGTGCCAGCTCACCCACAATCTCAACTGAAAAACTGTTTTTT.

The chain combines TRBV9 with TRBJ2-1; 7 bases map to TRBD2. V shed 6 bases and J 3 bases; nucleotides not matched to a gene: 6. Looked up from germline, CDR1 is SGDLS and CDR2 is YYNGEE. The CDR3 totals 14 residues. CDR3 DNA: TGTGCCAGCAAGCGGGATACGGTCTACAATGAGCAGTTCTTC. This gives the protein CASKRDTVYNEQFF.

This clone was picked up a small number of times. The V call is TRBV7-9, the J call TRBJ2-7; TRBD1 is a possible D gene (7 bases). The CDR3 is 15 amino acids. The V gene lost 5 bases and the J gene lost 3 bases, with 17 bases spanning the gap. The germline V gene has CDR1 SEHNR and CDR2 FQNEAQ (reference sequence). The CDR3 DNA reads as TGTGCCAGCAGCACATCCTCAGGGGGGAACTACGAGCAGTACTTC. This encodes CASSTSSGGNYEQYF.

The V call is TRBV30, the J call TRBJ1-4, with D possibly matching TRBD1 (5 bases). The CDR3 extends over 16 amino acids. Germline values: CDR1 GTSNPN, CDR2 SVGIG (reference sequence). Trimming removed 3 bases from V and 2 bases from J, with 16 bases in between. CDR3 residues: CAWSAGRGVTNEKLFF. DNA for the CDR3: TGTGCCTGGAGCGCGGGCCGGGGGGTGACTAATGAAAAACTGTTTTTT.

V and J are TRBV30 and TRBJ2-7; maybe TRBD1 (6 bases). The CDR3 sequence is 14 residues long. The germline V gene encodes CDR1 GTSNPN and CDR2 SVGIG (reference sequence). The germline V and J ends were trimmed by 5 bases and 0 bases, with 14 bases remaining between them. The CDR3 loop is CAWYRTGSSYEQYF. CDR3 bases: TGTGCCTGGTACCGAACAGGGAGCTCCTACGAGCAGTACTTC.